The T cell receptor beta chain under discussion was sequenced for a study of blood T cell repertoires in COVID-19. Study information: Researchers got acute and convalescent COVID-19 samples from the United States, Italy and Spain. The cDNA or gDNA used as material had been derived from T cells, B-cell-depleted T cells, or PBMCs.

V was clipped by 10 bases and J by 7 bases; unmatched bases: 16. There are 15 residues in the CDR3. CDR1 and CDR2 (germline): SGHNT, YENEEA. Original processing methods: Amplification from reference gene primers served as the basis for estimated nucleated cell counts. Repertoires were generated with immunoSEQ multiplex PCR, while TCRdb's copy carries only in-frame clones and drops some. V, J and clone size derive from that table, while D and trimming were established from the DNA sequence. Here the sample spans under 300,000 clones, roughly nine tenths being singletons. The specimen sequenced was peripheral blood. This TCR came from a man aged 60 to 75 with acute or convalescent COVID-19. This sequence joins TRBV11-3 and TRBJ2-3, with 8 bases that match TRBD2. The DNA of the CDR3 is TGTGCCATAAGTCCGGCGGGAGGCCCCCCGAATACGCAGTATTTT. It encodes CAISPAGGPPNTQYF.